This T cell receptor (beta chain) is drawn from a study of blood T cell repertoires in COVID-19 (TCRdb year 2020). Background for the entire study: Samples covering the acute and convalescent phases of COVID-19 were provided by collaborators in the United States, Italy and Spain. The material from the prospective study consisted of cDNA or gDNA derived from T cells, B-cell-depleted T cells, or PBMCs. Subjects who had been exposed to COVID-19, were actively infected with it, or had recovered from it provided the deeply sampled blood TCRbeta repertoires that made up the dataset. The repertoires were made available in a free public database intended to serve as a resource for research on the immune response to SARS-CoV-2. Samples came from the ongoing ImmuneRACE study (first 160 participants) plus 1,254 subjects from 6 global collaborators. The sample metadata nearly always contained a de-identified subject ID, COVID-19 status, age in years and sex. Where available, HLA class I and class II types were taken from metadata supplied by the sample provider and were not determined by assay-based typing.

TCRbeta CDR3 regions were amplified from genomic DNA using the immunoSEQ Assay, a bias-controlled multiplex PCR. The paper's processing steps were these. The number of nucleated cells in each sample was estimated by amplification of reference gene primers within the assay. Sequence reads were collapsed and filtered to measure the absolute abundance of every unique TCRbeta CDR3 rearrangement. For each sample, productive Simpson clonality was calculated as the square root of Simpson's diversity index over productive rearrangements. Here the immuneACCESS table is served through TCRdb, limited to in-frame sequences with V and J called. Missing clones are a known gap in these copies; in checked studies unresolved V genes cover under half, and the rest lacks a known reason. From that table come the V and J calls and clone size; the DNA was used to work out D and trimming. This sample holds 300,000 to 400,000 clones; around nine tenths were observed only once. About 7% of the sample is in the top ten clones.

What the study reported, not specific to this receptor: How much clinical and demographic metadata was included differed by source and by participant, and the metadata was provided uncurated.

A word on this clone: Its antigen specificity is not known. No qualities accompany the bases; no much larger clone lies one base away.

CDR1 KGHSH and CDR2 LQKENI were looked up in the germline V gene. Relative to germline, V is 1 base shorter and J is 1 base shorter, with 10 bases between their ends. Counted from cysteine to phenylalanine, this CDR3 has 15 amino acids. This entry keeps only the CDR3 DNA: 45 bases, framed from base 1. In Seattle, one collaborating source enrolled patients while the infection was active and tracked those patients longitudinally over the course of disease. Each collaborating institution followed its own protocols to collect whole blood in K2EDTA tubes. For TCRbeta analysis, collaborators shipped samples as frozen whole blood, isolated PBMCs, or DNA extracted from either of those sample types.

This sequence was found in a woman in her seventies with COVID-19, enrolled during active disease. Sequencing used peripheral blood. The chain couples TRBV18 to TRBJ1-1; a weak D assignment points to TRBD1 (5 bases agree). The CDR3 sequence is CASSPLPGENTEAFF. The DNA reads TGTGCCAGCTCACCACTTCCGGGGGAGAACACTGAAGCTTTCTTT. Where the CDR3 stops, the reference TRBV18 and TRBJ1-1 genes take over; the full variable domain is NAGVMQNPRHLVRRRGQEARLRCSPMKGHSHVYWYRQLPEEGLKFMVYLQKENIIDESGMPKERFSAEFPKEGPSILRIQQVVRGDSAAYFCASSPLPGENTEAFFGQGTRLTVV.